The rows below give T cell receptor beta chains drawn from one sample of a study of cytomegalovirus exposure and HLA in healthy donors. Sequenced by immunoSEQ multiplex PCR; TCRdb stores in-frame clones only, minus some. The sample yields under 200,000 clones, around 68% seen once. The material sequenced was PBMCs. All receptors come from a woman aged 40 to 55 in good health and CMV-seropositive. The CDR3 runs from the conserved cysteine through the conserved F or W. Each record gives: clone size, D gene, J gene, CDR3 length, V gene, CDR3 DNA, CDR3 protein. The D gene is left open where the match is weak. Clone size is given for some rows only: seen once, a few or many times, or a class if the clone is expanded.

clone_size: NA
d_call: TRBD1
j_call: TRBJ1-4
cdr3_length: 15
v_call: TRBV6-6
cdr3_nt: TGTGCCAGCAATTACCGACAGGGAGGAAATGAAAAACTGTTTTTT
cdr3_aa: CASNYRQGGNEKLFF

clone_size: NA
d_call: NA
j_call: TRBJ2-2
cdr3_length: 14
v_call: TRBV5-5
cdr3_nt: TGTGCCAGCATCCACGGGATCTCCACCGGGGAGCTGTTTTTT
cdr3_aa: CASIHGISTGELFF

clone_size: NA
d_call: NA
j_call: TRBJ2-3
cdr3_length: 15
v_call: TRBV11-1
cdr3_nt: TGTGCCAGCAGCCAACTAGTGGCAGTCACAGATACGCAGTATTTT
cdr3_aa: CASSQLVAVTDTQYF

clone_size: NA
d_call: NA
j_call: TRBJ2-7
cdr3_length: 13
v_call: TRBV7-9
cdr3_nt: TGTGCCAGTACCTCAGTGCACTCCTACGAGCAGTACTTC
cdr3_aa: CASTSVHSYEQYF

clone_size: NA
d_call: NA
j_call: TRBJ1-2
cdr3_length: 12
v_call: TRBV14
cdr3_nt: TGTGCCAGCAGCCCCGGAGGTGGTGGCTACACCTTC
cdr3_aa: CASSPGGGGYTF

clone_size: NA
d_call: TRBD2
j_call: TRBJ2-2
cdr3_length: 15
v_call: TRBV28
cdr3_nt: TGTGCCAGCAGCGAAGGGACTAGCTACCCCGGGGAGCTGTTTTTT
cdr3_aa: CASSEGTSYPGELFF

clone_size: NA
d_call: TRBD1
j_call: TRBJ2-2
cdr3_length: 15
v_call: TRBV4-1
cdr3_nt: TGCGCCAGCAGCCACCAGGACAGGATGACCGGGGAGCTGTTTTTT
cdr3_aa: CASSHQDRMTGELFF

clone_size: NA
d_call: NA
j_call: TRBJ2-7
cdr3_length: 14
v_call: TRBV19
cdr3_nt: TGTGCCAGTAGTACGGCAGGAACCCCCTACGAGCAGTACTTC
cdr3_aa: CASSTAGTPYEQYF

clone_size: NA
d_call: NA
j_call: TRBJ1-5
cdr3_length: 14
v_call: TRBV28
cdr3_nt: TGTGCCAGCAGTTTGACTCAGATTAATCAGCCCCAGCATTTT
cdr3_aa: CASSLTQINQPQHF

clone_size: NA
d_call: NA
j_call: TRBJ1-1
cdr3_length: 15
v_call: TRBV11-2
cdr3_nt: TGTGCCAGCAGCTTAAAGTACAGACAGAACACTGAAGCTTTCTTT
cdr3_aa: CASSLKYRQNTEAFF

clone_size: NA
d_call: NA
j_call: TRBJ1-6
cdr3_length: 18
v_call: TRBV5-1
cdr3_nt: TGCGCCAGCAGCTTGGGACAGCAAGTCTTATCCTATAATTCACCCCTCCACTTT
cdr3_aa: CASSLGQQVLSYNSPLHF

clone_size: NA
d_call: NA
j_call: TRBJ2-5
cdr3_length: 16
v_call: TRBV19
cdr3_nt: TGTGCCAGTAGTACAATGGGGGGTCGCCGAGTGGAGACCCAGTACTTC
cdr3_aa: CASSTMGGRRVETQYF

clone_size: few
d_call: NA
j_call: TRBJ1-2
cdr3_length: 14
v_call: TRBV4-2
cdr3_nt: TGTGCCAGCAGCCAAGATGAGGGAGACTATGGCTACACCTTC
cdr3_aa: CASSQDEGDYGYTF

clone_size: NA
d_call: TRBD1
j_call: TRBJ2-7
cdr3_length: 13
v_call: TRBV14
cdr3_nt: TGTGCCAGCGGAGGACAGGGAATCAACGAGCAGTACTTC
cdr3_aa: CASGGQGINEQYF

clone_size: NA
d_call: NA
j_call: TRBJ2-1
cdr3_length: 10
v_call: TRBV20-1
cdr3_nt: TGCAGTGCGGCAATTAATGAGCAGTTCTTC
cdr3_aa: CSAAINEQFF

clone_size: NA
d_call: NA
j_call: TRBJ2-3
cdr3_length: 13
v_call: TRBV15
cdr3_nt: TGTGCCACCAGCAGAGAAAGCACAGATATGCAGTATTTT
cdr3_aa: CATSRESTDMQYF

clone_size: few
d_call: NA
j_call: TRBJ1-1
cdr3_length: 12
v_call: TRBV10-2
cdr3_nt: TGCGCCAGCAGGGGGACTTTCACTGAAGCTTTCTTT
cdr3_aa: CASRGTFTEAFF

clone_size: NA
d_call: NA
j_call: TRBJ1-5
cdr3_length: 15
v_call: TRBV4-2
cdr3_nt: TGTGCCAGCAGCCAAGAAGGCGGACTCGATCAGCCCCAGCATTTT
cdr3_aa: CASSQEGGLDQPQHF

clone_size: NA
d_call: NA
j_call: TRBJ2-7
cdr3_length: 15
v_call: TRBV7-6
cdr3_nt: TGTGCCAGCAGCCAAGGACCTCTCGGAGGATACGAGCAGTACTTC
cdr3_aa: CASSQGPLGGYEQYF

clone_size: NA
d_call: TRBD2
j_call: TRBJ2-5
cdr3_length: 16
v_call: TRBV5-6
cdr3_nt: TGTGCCAGCAGCCCGGGACTAGCGGGGGGTTTTGAGACCCAGTACTTC
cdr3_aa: CASSPGLAGGFETQYF

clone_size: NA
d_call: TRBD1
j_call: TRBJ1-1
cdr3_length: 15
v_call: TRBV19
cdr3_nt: TGTGCCAGTAGTCCGTTAGACAGGGGTAACACTGAAGCTTTCTTT
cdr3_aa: CASSPLDRGNTEAFF

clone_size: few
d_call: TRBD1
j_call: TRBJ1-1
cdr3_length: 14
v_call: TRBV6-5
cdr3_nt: TGTGCCAGCAGAAGACAGGGGCGGGTGGCTGAAGCTTTCTTT
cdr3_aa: CASRRQGRVAEAFF

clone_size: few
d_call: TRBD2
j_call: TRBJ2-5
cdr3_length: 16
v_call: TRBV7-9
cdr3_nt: TGTGCCAGCAGCTTTAGCGGGAGGACGGTTGGAGAGACCCAGTACTTC
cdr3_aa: CASSFSGRTVGETQYF

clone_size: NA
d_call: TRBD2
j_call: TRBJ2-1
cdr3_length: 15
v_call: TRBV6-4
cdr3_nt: TGTGCCAGCAGTGACGGGTGGGAGGGCCACGATGAGCAGTTCTTC
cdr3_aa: CASSDGWEGHDEQFF

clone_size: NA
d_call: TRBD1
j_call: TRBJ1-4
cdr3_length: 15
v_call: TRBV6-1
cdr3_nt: TGTGCCAGCAGTCCAACGACAGGGGGGCGAGAAAAACTGTTTTTT
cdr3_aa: CASSPTTGGREKLFF

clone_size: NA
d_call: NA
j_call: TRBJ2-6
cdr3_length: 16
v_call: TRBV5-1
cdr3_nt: TGCGCCAGCAGCTTGTCTTGGGGGCTTGGGGCCAACGTCCTGACTTTC
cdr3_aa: CASSLSWGLGANVLTF

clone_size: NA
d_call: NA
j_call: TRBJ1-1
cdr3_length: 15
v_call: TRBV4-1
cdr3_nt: TGCGCCAGCAGCCAAGATGGATGGCAGCGCGCTGAAGCTTTCTTT
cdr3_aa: CASSQDGWQRAEAFF

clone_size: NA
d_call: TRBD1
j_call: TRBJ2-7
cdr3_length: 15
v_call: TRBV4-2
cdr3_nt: TGTGCCAGCAGCCAGCTTCTGGGGACAGGGGGAGTGGAGCACTTC
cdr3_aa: CASSQLLGTGGVEHF

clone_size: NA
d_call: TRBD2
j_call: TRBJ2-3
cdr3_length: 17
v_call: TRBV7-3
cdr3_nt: TGTGCCAGCAGCTTAAACCCAGGGAGCGGGGCGTGGGATACGCAGTATTTT
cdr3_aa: CASSLNPGSGAWDTQYF

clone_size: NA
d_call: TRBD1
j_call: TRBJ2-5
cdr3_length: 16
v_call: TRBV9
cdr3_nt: TGTGCCAGCAGCTTTTCCTCCGGGACAGGGGTCGGGACCCAGTACTTC
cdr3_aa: CASSFSSGTGVGTQYF

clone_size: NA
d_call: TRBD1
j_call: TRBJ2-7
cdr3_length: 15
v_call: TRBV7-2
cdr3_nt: TGTGCCAGCAGCTTAGCTGGGACAGGGGGATACGAGCAGTACTTC
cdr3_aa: CASSLAGTGGYEQYF

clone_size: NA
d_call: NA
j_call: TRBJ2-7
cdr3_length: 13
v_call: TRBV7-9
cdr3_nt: TGTGCCAGCGGGAAACAGGCCTCCTACGAGCAGTACTTC
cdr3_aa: CASGKQASYEQYF

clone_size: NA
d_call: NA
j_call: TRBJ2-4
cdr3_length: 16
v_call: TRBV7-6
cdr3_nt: TGTGCCAGCGCGCCCACAGGGCGGCGTACCAAAAACATTCAGTACTTC
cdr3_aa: CASAPTGRRTKNIQYF

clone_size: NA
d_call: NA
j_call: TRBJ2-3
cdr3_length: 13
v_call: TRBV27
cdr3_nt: TGTGCCAGCAGTTTCAGGCTCACAGATACGCAGTATTTT
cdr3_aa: CASSFRLTDTQYF

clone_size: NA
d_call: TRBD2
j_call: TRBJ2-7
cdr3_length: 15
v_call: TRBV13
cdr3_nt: TGTGCCAGCCGGAACCCGGGACTAGGGAGTTACGAGCAGTACTTC
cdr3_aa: CASRNPGLGSYEQYF

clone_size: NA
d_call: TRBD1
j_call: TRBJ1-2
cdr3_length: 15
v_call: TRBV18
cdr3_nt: TGTGCCAGCTCACCACCGCGTGACAGGGTCTATGGCTACACCTTC
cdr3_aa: CASSPPRDRVYGYTF

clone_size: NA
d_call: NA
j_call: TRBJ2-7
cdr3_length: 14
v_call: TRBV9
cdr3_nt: TGTGCCAGCAGCGTAGTCGGGGGGCCTTCCGAGCAGTACTTC
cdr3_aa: CASSVVGGPSEQYF

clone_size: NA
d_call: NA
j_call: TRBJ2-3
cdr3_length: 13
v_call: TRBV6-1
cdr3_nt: TGTGCCAGCAGTGAACGGTTGCGAGATACGCAGTATTTT
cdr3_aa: CASSERLRDTQYF

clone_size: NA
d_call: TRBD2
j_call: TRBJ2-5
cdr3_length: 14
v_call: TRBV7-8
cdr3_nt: TGTGCCAGCAGCCCCGGGACTAGCGGAGAGACCCAGTACTTC
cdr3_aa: CASSPGTSGETQYF

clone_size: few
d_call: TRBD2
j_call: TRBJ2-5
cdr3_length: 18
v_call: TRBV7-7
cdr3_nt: TGTGCTAGCAGCTTAGCGCTATACGGTGCGGGGGGTGACGAGACCCAGTACTTC
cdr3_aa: CASSLALYGAGGDETQYF

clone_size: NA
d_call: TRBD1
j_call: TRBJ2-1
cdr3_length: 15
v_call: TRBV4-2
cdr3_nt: TGTGCCAGCAGCCAAAGGCAGGGGGTAATAAATGAGCAGTTCTTC
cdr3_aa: CASSQRQGVINEQFF

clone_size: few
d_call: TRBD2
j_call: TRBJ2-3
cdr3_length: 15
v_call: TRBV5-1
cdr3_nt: TGCGCCAGCAGTTCGGCGGGGGGCAGCACAGATACGCAGTATTTT
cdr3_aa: CASSSAGGSTDTQYF

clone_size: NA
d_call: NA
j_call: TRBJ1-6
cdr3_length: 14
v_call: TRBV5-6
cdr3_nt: TGTGCCAGCAGCTTGGCCCCATCTAATTCACCCCTCCACTTT
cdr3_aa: CASSLAPSNSPLHF

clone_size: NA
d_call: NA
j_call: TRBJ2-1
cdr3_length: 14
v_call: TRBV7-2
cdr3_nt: TGTGCCAGCAGCTTAGGGGCGACAAGTAATGAGCAGTTCTTC
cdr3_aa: CASSLGATSNEQFF

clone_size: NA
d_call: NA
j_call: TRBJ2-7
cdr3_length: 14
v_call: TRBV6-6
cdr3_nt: TGTGCCAGCAGTGGCCACGAGGTGGCGGGCGAGCAGTACTTC
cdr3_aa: CASSGHEVAGEQYF

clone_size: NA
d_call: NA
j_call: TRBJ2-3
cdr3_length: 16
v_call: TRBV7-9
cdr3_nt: TGTGCCAGCAGCTGGGTCGCGGGGACTAGCACAGATACGCAGTATTTT
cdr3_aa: CASSWVAGTSTDTQYF

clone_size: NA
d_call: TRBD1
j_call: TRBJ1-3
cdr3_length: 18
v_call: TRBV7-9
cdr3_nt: TGTGCCAGCAGCCCGACAAGCGCTTCAGGGGGCAGGGGGAACACCATATATTTT
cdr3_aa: CASSPTSASGGRGNTIYF

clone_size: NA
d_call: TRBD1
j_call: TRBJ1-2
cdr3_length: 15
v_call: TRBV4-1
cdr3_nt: TGCGCCAGCAGCCAACCGGGACAGAATATCTATGGCTACACCTTC
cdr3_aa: CASSQPGQNIYGYTF